The present entry profiles one TCR beta chain with its context. V lost 4 bases and J lost 1, with 10 bases in between. The CDR3 totals 14 residues. Per germline, CDR1 SGDLS and CDR2 YYNGEE. Some clones are missing from TCRdb's copy, which holds only in-frame ones; the method was immunoSEQ multiplex PCR. The data show roughly 200,000 clones, around four fifths seen once. This specimen belongs to a study of blood T cell repertoires in COVID-19. Sequencing input: peripheral blood. This sequence originates from a woman of 80 years or more with active or convalescent COVID-19. The chain couples TRBV9 to TRBJ2-3; TRBD2 is a possible D gene (5 bases). DNA of the CDR3: TGTGCCAGCAGCTCGGGGTCGGGCACAGATACGCAGTATTTT. This gives the protein CASSSGSGTDTQYF.